This T cell receptor (beta chain) was recorded in a study of blood T cell repertoires in COVID-19. For the study at large: Samples taken during acute and convalescent COVID-19 were collected in the United States, Italy and Spain. The cDNA or gDNA used as material had been derived from T cells, B-cell-depleted T cells, or PBMCs.

As originally analysed: Amplification of reference gene primers was used by the study to estimate nucleated cell counts. The assay was immunoSEQ multiplex PCR, and TCRdb's table has in-frame clones only and misses some. V, J and clone size are taken as reported in that table, and D and trimming were inferred from the DNA itself. The table records 50,000 to 80,000 clones, around 83% of them present only once. With V trimmed by 4 bases and J by 0 bases, 16 bases remained unmatched. Germline CDR1 reads SNHLY; CDR2 reads FYNNEI. This CDR3 comprises 19 residues. The chain employs TRBV2 and TRBJ1-1, with TRBD1 matching over 8 bases. The receptor comes from a woman in her fifties or sixties with acute or convalescent COVID-19. The material sequenced was peripheral blood. The CDR3 DNA sequence: TGTGCCAGCAGTGTAAACCCGCGGGACAGGCGCCCCATGAACACTGAAGCTTTCTTT. Its translation is CASSVNPRDRRPMNTEAFF.